The T cell receptor beta chain described here comes from a study of vaccination effects on CD4 cells after COVID-19. Here immunoSEQ multiplex PCR was the method, and the copy in TCRdb shows in-frame clones only, minus some. The table records around 46,000 clones, approximately 72% of them present only once. As for this clone: The antigen is not known.

It was after roughly ten days of culture that CD4+ T cells were isolated. Vaccination of participants consisted of two doses of either the BNT162b2 or mRNA-1273 vaccine. Regarding the study as a whole: Clones arising from infection and from vaccination showed marked clonal contraction late after vaccination. In vaccinees who were healthy, merely 1 out of 255 vaccine-induced clones cross-reacted with common cold coronaviruses.

Looked up from germline, CDR1 is SGDLS and CDR2 is YYNGEE. V was pared by 3 bases and J by 5 bases, with 3 bases between. The CDR3 has 12 residues. This sequence was found in a human donor who received a COVID-19 vaccine. This sequence joins TRBV9 and TRBJ1-6; D is unresolved. The sample consisted of CD4+ T cells from PBMCs cultured without peptide, taken after COVID-19 vaccination. The CDR3 is CASSGDNSPLHF. The CDR3 DNA follows: TGTGCCAGCAGCGGAGATAATTCACCCCTCCACTTT.